Presented here are 18 T cell receptor beta chains from one specimen sequenced in a study of T cells in Graves' hyperthyroidism and ophthalmopathy. The investigators amplified TCR beta CDR3 regions from RNA transcripts. HTBI primers were used for first-round RT-PCR of the TCR CDR3. TCRdb reanalysed the multiplex PCR reads using MiXCR and keeps one entry per CDR3 protein. This table holds hundreds of thousands of distinct CDR3 sequences, 15% to 20% found once. Specimen: blood. Source of these receptors: a woman aged 40 to 55 with Graves' ophthalmopathy.

The chain combines TRBV5-1 with TRBJ1-4; 9 bases are a match to TRBD1. Germline CDR1 and CDR2: SGHRS and YFSETQ. V gave up 3 bases and J gave up 8 bases; unmatched junction bases: 8. The CDR3 covers 15 residues. The CDR3 loop reads CASSSTGGLGEKLFF. In DNA, the CDR3 is TGCGCCAGCAGCTCGACAGGGGGACTAGGGGAAAAACTGTTTTTT.

In its sample, this clonotype was seen many times. The chain combines TRBV7-2 with TRBJ1-1, with D uncertain. The CDR3 spans 13 residues. Germline V gives CDR1 SGHTA, CDR2 FQGNSA. Trimming shortened V by 5 bases and J by 3 bases, and 10 bases separated the two germline ends. For the CDR3, the DNA is TGTGCCAGCAGCCTAACATATTACACTGAAGCTTTCTTT. Translated: CASSLTYYTEAFF.

This clonotype appeared a few times. The chain couples TRBV18 to TRBJ2-3; possibly TRBD2 for D (6 bases). This CDR3 region has 17 residues. Germline V CDR1 and CDR2: KGHSH, LQKENI. V was shortened by 3 bases and J by 2 bases, with 18 bases between the two germline ends. Here the CDR3 reads CASSPTRASSPTDTQYF. The CDR3 DNA is TGTGCCAGCTCACCGACTAGGGCTAGCAGTCCCACAGATACGCAGTATTTT.

V usage is TRBV18 and J usage is TRBJ2-7; the match to TRBD2 covers 8 bases. Trimming removed 6 bases from V and 0 bases from J; junction bases left unmatched: 7. CDR1 KGHSH and CDR2 LQKENI come from the germline V gene. The CDR3 length is 15 residues. In nucleotides, the CDR3 is TGTGCCAGCTCTCCGGCGGGAGGCCGCTCCTACGAGCAGTACTTC. Protein sequence: CASSPAGGRSYEQYF.

This clonotype was seen a single time. CDR3 nucleotides: TGCGCCAGCAGCTTGGTTGCAGGGGAAGGCTACACCTTC. Its protein is CASSLVAGEGYTF. The chain links TRBV5-1 to TRBJ1-2; the D gene is possibly TRBD1 (6 bases). The CDR3 extends over 13 amino acids. Trimming took 0 bases from V and 8 from J, leaving 11 bases between them. Per the germline V gene, CDR1 is SGHRS and CDR2 is YFSETQ. The full variable domain, in which reference TRBV5-1 and TRBJ1-2 provide the parts outside the CDR3, is KAGVTQTPRYLIKTRGQQVTLSCSPISGHRSVSWYQQTPGQGLQFLFEYFSETQRNKGNFPGRFSGRQFSNSRSEMNVSTLELGDSALYLCASSLVAGEGYTFGSGTRLTVV.

This clonotype was detected many times. The chain has TRBV18 and TRBJ2-3; the match to TRBD1 covers 7 bases. V was clipped by 1 base and J by 3 bases; unmatched bases: 7. From germline, CDR1 is KGHSH and CDR2 LQKENI. The CDR3 is made up of 16 amino acids. CDR3: CASSPLMGQTTDTQYF. The CDR3 nucleotides read TGTGCCAGCTCACCACTCATGGGACAGACGACAGATACGCAGTATTTT.

This clonotype appeared many times. The V call is TRBV11-2, the J call TRBJ2-5; D is undetermined. The CDR3 is 14 amino acids. Germline lookup yields CDR1 SGHAT and CDR2 FQNNGV. V lost 0 bases, J lost 0 bases, and 5 bases lay in between. This CDR3 reads CASSLDLNQETQYF. The CDR3 nucleotides read TGTGCCAGCAGCTTAGACCTTAACCAAGAGACCCAGTACTTC.

At least ten counts were recorded for this clonotype. The chain couples TRBV5-1 to TRBJ1-4, with D possibly TRBD1 on 5 matching bases. V was pared by 3 bases and J by 0 bases, with 9 bases between. CDR3 size: 15 residues. Looked up from germline, CDR1 is SGHRS and CDR2 is YFSETQ. Written as DNA, the CDR3 is TGCGCCAGCAGCTGGGGACTCGCAACTAATGAAAAACTGTTTTTT. Its protein product is CASSWGLATNEKLFF. The full variable domain, in which reference TRBV5-1 and TRBJ1-4 provide the parts outside the CDR3, is KAGVTQTPRYLIKTRGQQVTLSCSPISGHRSVSWYQQTPGQGLQFLFEYFSETQRNKGNFPGRFSGRQFSNSRSEMNVSTLELGDSALYLCASSWGLATNEKLFFGSGTQLSVL.

This clonotype was detected ten times or more. V is TRBV7-2 and J is TRBJ2-1; 8 nucleotides agree with TRBD2. There are 15 residues in the CDR3. V lost 0 bases, J lost 5 bases, and 3 bases stayed unmatched. Germline CDR1 SGHTA, CDR2 FQGNSA. CDR3 in amino acids: CASSLALLADNEQFF. In nucleotides, the CDR3 is TGTGCCAGCAGCTTAGCGCTACTAGCGGACAATGAGCAGTTCTTC. Drawing the rest from reference TRBV7-2 and TRBJ2-1, the complete variable domain is GAGVSQSPSNKVTEKGKDVELRCDPISGHTALYWYRQSLGQGLEFLIYFQGNSAPDKSGLPSDRFSAERTGGSVSTLTIQRTQQEDSAVYLCASSLALLADNEQFFGPGTRLTVL.

V gene TRBV6-1 combines with J gene TRBJ2-4; D is ambiguous. CDR1 and CDR2 (germline): MNHNS, SASEGT. This CDR3 contains 12 residues. The V gene lost 4 bases and the J gene lost 2 bases, with 3 bases spanning the gap. CDR3 DNA: TGTGCCAGCAGTGTATCCAAAAACATTCAGTACTTC. Its protein product is CASSVSKNIQYF.

This clonotype was found many times. This chain connects TRBV6-1 to TRBJ2-5; 9 bases map to TRBD2. Germline CDR1 and CDR2: MNHNS and SASEGT. V shed 5 bases, J shed 1 base, and the junction held 5 bases outside the gene matches. The CDR3 is 15 amino acids. The CDR3 here is CASSRSGGRQETQYF. The CDR3 DNA reads as TGTGCCAGCAGTCGTAGCGGGGGACGCCAAGAGACCCAGTACTTC.

This clonotype was recorded many times. The chain combines TRBV2 with TRBJ2-3; 12 bases line up with TRBD2. Germline lookup yields CDR1 SNHLY and CDR2 FYNNEI. This CDR3 spans 15 amino acids. V dropped 6 bases and J dropped 4; count of bases not matched to a gene: 5. As DNA, the CDR3 is TGTGCCAGCAGGGTGACTAGCGGGAGTGCAGATACGCAGTATTTT. It is translated as CASRVTSGSADTQYF.

This chain connects TRBV2 to TRBJ2-3, with 10 bases that match TRBD2. CDR3 size: 19 residues. Germline V gene data show CDR1 as SNHLY and CDR2 as FYNNEI. The V segment lost 3 bases and the J segment 2 bases; nucleotides outside the gene matches: 14. The CDR3 sequence: CASSEDSGRPQIYTDTQYF. The CDR3 bases are TGTGCCAGCAGTGAGGATAGCGGGAGGCCCCAGATCTACACAGATACGCAGTATTTT.

This clonotype appeared many times. This sequence joins TRBV11-2 and TRBJ1-6, with a tentative D call TRBD1 (5 bases). The CDR3 covers 13 residues. Germline loops: CDR1 SGHAT, CDR2 FQNNGV. Deletions cut 5 bases from V and 9 bases from J, with 11 bases between. Here the CDR3 reads CASSPITGSPLHF. Written as DNA, the CDR3 is TGTGCCAGCAGCCCGATTACAGGTTCACCCCTCCACTTT.

This clonotype was recorded at least ten times. The rearrangement links TRBV12-3 or TRBV12-4 to TRBJ2-3; 9 bases agree with TRBD1. This CDR3 contains 14 residues. After removal of 5 bases from V and 4 bases from J, the junction contained 4 bases not matched to a gene. The CDR3 loop reads CASSRDRAADTQYF. For the CDR3, the DNA is TGTGCCAGCAGTCGGGACAGGGCAGCAGATACGCAGTATTTT.

This clonotype has a count of ten or more. V and J are TRBV7-2 and TRBJ2-7; no reliable D call. Germline loops: CDR1 SGHTA, CDR2 FQGNSA. The V end lost 5 bases, the J end lost 5 bases, and 7 bases lay between the germline ends. There are 11 residues in the CDR3. DNA of the CDR3: TGTGCCAGCAGCCGCCGCCACGAGCAGTACTTC. Protein sequence: CASSRRHEQYF.

V and J are TRBV29-1 and TRBJ1-2; D is uncertain. This CDR3 spans 12 amino acids. Germline CDR1 reads SQVTM; CDR2 reads ANQGSEA. V lost 0 bases, J lost 13 bases, and 15 bases lay in between. The CDR3 nucleotides are TGCAGCGTTGAAGATGTGTCAGGCACCACCACCTTC. The encoded protein is CSVEDVSGTTTF.

This clonotype has ten or more counts. The CDR3: CAFRFRATGTEAFF. The CDR3 DNA follows: TGTGCCTTCCGCTTCAGGGCAACGGGCACTGAAGCTTTCTTT. This chain connects TRBV30 to TRBJ1-1, with a possible D match to TRBD1 (5 bases). Trimming removed 7 bases at V and 4 bases at J, with 19 bases between. The CDR3 is 14 residues long. Germline V lookup: CDR1 GTSNPN, CDR2 SVGIG (reference sequence).